This T cell receptor beta chain is drawn from a study of vaccination effects on CD4 cells after COVID-19 (dated by TCRdb to between 2021 and 2024). For context, the study as a whole: Each participant received two doses of an mRNA SARS-CoV-2 vaccine, either BNT162b2 or mRNA-1273. In two convalescent patients, pre-vaccine samples were collected 16 days and one week ahead of the first dose, 142 and 148 days after COVID-19 diagnosis. In both COVID-19 convalescent patients and infection-naive vaccine recipients, the study compared SARS-CoV-2 spike-specific CD4+ TCR repertoires from before mRNA vaccination with those from after it. Altogether, over 9 COVID-19 convalescent patients and a few SARS-CoV-2-naive healthy vaccine recipients made up the full study. In the study, cultures from other donors were sequenced using the Oncomine TCR Beta short-read assay on an Illumina iSeq 100. Points the paper makes about the study in general: The study was limited by a small number of convalescent patients and lacked early post-infection timepoints. Among convalescent patients, the spike-reactive repertoire after vaccination was made up mainly of new vaccine-induced clones that were largely distinct from the clones induced by infection. Both infection-induced and vaccine-induced clones contracted markedly at late post-vaccination timepoints, which is consistent with waning T cell responses.

In the ViraFEST assay, PBMC were stimulated with viral peptide pools, and TCR sequencing was then used to find antigen-specific CD4+ T cell clonotypes based on their expansion. After about 10 days of culture, CD4+ T cells were isolated with the EasySep CD4+ T cell isolation kit. PCR-confirmed SARS-CoV-2 infection had occurred in convalescent patients between March and December 2020, before the Alpha, Beta and Delta variants emerged in the United States. Each well held under 2.5 million PBMC cultured in IMDM containing roughly 5.1% human AB serum, roughly 9.6 IU/ml IL-2 and gentamicin, along with around 11 ug/ml peptides. Half of the culture medium was replaced with fresh IL-2-containing medium on days 3 and 7. Unless otherwise noted, each peptide stimulation condition was cultured in triplicate wells. PBMC were separated from whole blood using Ficoll-Paque Plus gradient centrifugation and were then either cryopreserved at -140C or used fresh. Genomic DNA was extracted from cultured CD4+ T cells with the QIAamp micro DNA kit.

The germline V gene encodes CDR1 MNHEY and CDR2 SVGEGT. From its cysteine to its phenylalanine, the CDR3 spans 16 amino acids. Kept here is only the CDR3 DNA, which spans 48 bases and is read in frame from base 1. V loses 2 bases of germline sequence and J loses 2 bases, and the interval between the two ends is 15 bases. This clone was recorded a few times. What antigen it recognizes has not been identified. Per-base qualities were not stored, and no clone one base away is much larger. Library creation used the immunoSEQ multiplex PCR assay. DNA from the cultured and isolated CD4+ T cells underwent TCR beta CDR3 sequencing. As for the authors' bioinformatics: Non-productive TCR sequences were removed and reads were trimmed to the CDR3 region, keeping CDR3s of at least 7 amino acids. The MANAFEST web app was used to identify antigen-specific clonotypes by comparing expansion in peptide wells with expansion in reference cultures. For clones to be considered positive, expansion at FDR<0.05 versus reference and all other wells, an odds ratio above 5, and a frequency above 0.1% in two replicate wells were required. A clonotype was defined as cross-reactive if the clonotype was significantly expanded both in SARS-CoV-2 spike wells and in at least one common cold coronavirus spike condition. CDR3 similarity was assessed by Levenshtein distance using the stringdist R package, and unrooted trees were constructed with ape in R 3.6.1. In its TCRdb copy, this immuneACCESS table keeps in-frame sequences only and misses some clones. Where compared with another copy, unresolved V genes explain less than half of these, and the others have no known cause. V and J calls and clone size are given by that table; D and trimming were obtained from the DNA. The table for this sample lists about 45,000 clones; approximately 81% of them were counted only once. Under 30% of the sample lies in the top ten.

The source is a human donor who had a prior SARS-CoV-2 infection. Recombination connected TRBV6-2 or TRBV6-3 to TRBJ2-5, and possibly TRBD1, on 5 matching bases. The material sequenced was CD4+ T cells from PBMCs cultured with a peptide pool, taken before COVID-19 vaccination. The CDR3 protein sequence reads: CASSYLLDNYQETQYF. The base sequence is TGTGCCAGCAGTTACCTCTTGGACAACTATCAAGAGACCCAGTACTTC.